Shown below are 28 T cell receptor beta chains from a single sample sequenced in a study of T cell responses to AZD1222 COVID-19 vaccine. Only in-frame clones appear in the TCRdb table, and some are missing; sequencing was by immunoSEQ multiplex PCR. The data hold 130,000 to 150,000 clones, with just over 85% observed a single time. The sample consisted of peripheral blood, taken 28 days after the second AZD1222 dose. All receptors derive from an adult who received the AZD1222 COVID-19 vaccine.

This chain links TRBV12-3 or TRBV12-4 with TRBJ2-5; D possibly matches TRBD1 or TRBD2 (6 bases each). Trimming removed 3 bases at V and 6 bases at J, with 11 bases between. This CDR3 contains 13 residues. CDR3 in amino acids: CASSLTGAQTQYF. In nucleotides, the CDR3 is TGTGCCAGCAGTTTGACGGGGGCTCAGACCCAGTACTTC.

The V call is TRBV29-1, the J call TRBJ1-2; TRBD1 agrees at 7 bases. This CDR3 has 18 amino acids. CDR1 is SQVTM and CDR2 is ANQGSEA in the germline V gene. V lost 5 bases and J lost 0; bases outside the gene matches: 18. CDR3: CSVPGGTDRTKANYGYTF. The CDR3 DNA sequence: TGCAGCGTTCCCGGCGGGACGGACAGGACCAAAGCTAACTATGGCTACACCTTC.

This chain connects TRBV6-5 to TRBJ1-1; perhaps TRBD1 as D (6 bases). The V end was cut by 6 bases, the J end by 0 bases, with 14 bases between. The germline CDR1 and CDR2 sequences are MNHEY and SVGAGI. The CDR3 length is 15 residues. This CDR3 reads CASSHNGQLNTEAFF. CDR3 DNA sequence: TGTGCCAGCAGCCATAATGGACAGTTGAACACTGAAGCTTTCTTT.

The V gene is TRBV27, the J gene TRBJ2-3, with TRBD1 as a possible D gene (5 bases). The CDR3 is made up of 15 amino acids. Trimming left V 5 bases short and J 6 bases short, with 18 bases between. Germline-derived CDR1 and CDR2 are MNHEY and SMNVEV (reference sequence). CDR3 loop: CASSPYLLGVDTQYF. For the CDR3, the DNA is TGTGCCAGCAGTCCATATCTCCTAGGGGTGGATACGCAGTATTTT.

J is TRBJ1-4 and V is TRBV7-9; maybe TRBD1 (5 bases). V was shortened by 6 bases and J by 5 bases, with 13 bases between the two germline ends. Germline V CDR1 and CDR2: SEHNR, FQNEAQ (reference sequence). CDR3 length equals 14 residues. The CDR3 sequence: CASRLSGGNEKLFF. Written as DNA, the CDR3 is TGTGCCAGCAGGCTAAGCGGGGGAAATGAAAAACTGTTTTTT.

The genes are TRBV5-4 and TRBJ1-2; perhaps TRBD1 as D (5 bases). Trimming shortened V by 4 bases and J by 7 bases, and 20 bases separated the two germline ends. The germline V gene encodes CDR1 SGHNT and CDR2 YYREEE (reference sequence). The CDR3 spans 15 residues. The chain's CDR3 is CASSPGDRESGGYTF. DNA for the CDR3: TGTGCCAGCAGCCCGGGGGACCGAGAGTCGGGTGGCTACACCTTC.

The chain employs TRBV2 and TRBJ1-5, with D perhaps matching TRBD1 (6 bases). CDR3 length: 16 amino acids. Trimming shortened V by 7 bases and J by 7 bases, and 23 bases separated the two germline ends. Germline CDR1 and CDR2: SNHLY and FYNNEI. CDR3 sequence reads: CASTLGGGVDGQPQHF. The CDR3 region has the DNA TGTGCCAGCACCCTAGGGGGAGGGGTAGATGGACAGCCCCAGCATTTT.

V usage is TRBV18 and J usage is TRBJ1-1; D is ambiguous. Germline CDR1 KGHSH, CDR2 LQKENI. V was trimmed by 3 bases and J by 1 base, leaving 12 bases between them. This CDR3 region has 15 residues. CDR3 sequence reads: CASSPLWTENTEAFF. The CDR3, as DNA: TGTGCCAGCTCACCGCTTTGGACTGAGAACACTGAAGCTTTCTTT.

CDR3 residues: CASSLGDNSPLHF. CDR3 nucleotides: TGTGCCAGCAGCTTAGGAGATAATTCACCCCTCCACTTT. The chain couples TRBV11-3 to TRBJ1-6; no firm D call. CDR1 and CDR2 (germline): SGHNT, YENEEA. The germline V and J ends were trimmed by 1 base and 5 bases, with 3 bases remaining between them. The CDR3 runs to 13 residues.

This rearrangement joins TRBV7-9 to TRBJ1-4; TRBD1 matches 9 bases. Germline lookup yields CDR1 SEHNR and CDR2 FQNEAQ (reference sequence). Trimming at V came to 3 bases and at J to 3 bases, leaving 2 bases not matched to a gene. CDR3 length: 15 residues. In DNA, the CDR3 is TGTGCCAGCAGCTTCGACAGGGGGGCTAATGAAAAACTGTTTTTT. Amino acid sequence: CASSFDRGANEKLFF.

V gene TRBV7-2 combines with J gene TRBJ1-1; D ambiguous. There are 13 residues in the CDR3. Per germline, CDR1 SGHTA and CDR2 FQGNSA. V lost 5 bases to trimming and J lost 7 bases, with 14 bases between them. The CDR3 reads CASSPGFRVEAFF. The CDR3 DNA reads TGTGCCAGCAGCCCGGGCTTTCGGGTTGAAGCTTTCTTT.

The chain has TRBV3-1 (or the pseudogene TRBV3-2) and TRBJ2-3, with TRBD2 matching over 11 bases. The V gene end was trimmed by 3 bases and the J gene end by 2 bases; junction bases not matched to a gene: 4. The CDR3 loop spans 16 amino acids. Germline V gene lookup returns CDR1 LGHDT and CDR2 YNNKEL (reference sequence). CDR3 coding DNA: TGTGCCAGCAGCCAGGGACTAGCGGAGGCCACAGATACGCAGTATTTT. This translates into CASSQGLAEATDTQYF.

This chain connects TRBV14 to TRBJ2-1; D may be TRBD1 or TRBD2 (5 bases each). The CDR3 loop spans 17 amino acids. CDR1 is SGHDN and CDR2 is FVKESK in the germline V gene. V lost 2 bases to trimming and J lost 3 bases, with 17 bases between them. The CDR3 here is CASSQNPPGTHYNEQFF. CDR3 nucleotide sequence: TGTGCCAGCAGCCAAAACCCTCCCGGGACCCACTACAATGAGCAGTTCTTC.

In this sample, this clone turned up a few times. V is TRBV18 and J is TRBJ1-6; D is unresolved. The germline V gene encodes CDR1 KGHSH and CDR2 LQKENI. V lost 0 bases and J 9 bases, leaving 9 bases between the germline ends. The CDR3 runs to 14 residues. DNA of the CDR3: TGTGCCAGCTCACCACCGCTGCACACTTCACCCCTCCACTTT. Translated, it gives CASSPPLHTSPLHF.

This clone was recorded a few times. V gene TRBV28 combines with J gene TRBJ1-6; D ambiguous. Germline assignment: CDR1 MDHEN and CDR2 SYDVKM. This CDR3 is 12 amino acids long. With 10 bases removed from V and 5 bases from J, the gap between germline ends came to 9 bases. CDR3 sequence reads: CAITGDNSPLHF. The CDR3 nucleotides are TGTGCCATCACGGGCGATAATTCACCCCTCCACTTT.

This chain joins TRBV10-3 and TRBJ1-1, with D perhaps TRBD1 (5 bases). Germline values: CDR1 ENHRY, CDR2 SYGVKD. The CDR3 runs 17 residues. Trimming removed 0 bases at V and 1 base at J, with 15 bases between. The CDR3: CAISESKRDPRNTEAFF. The CDR3 nucleotides read TGTGCCATCAGTGAGTCGAAAAGGGACCCCAGGAACACTGAAGCTTTCTTT.

This chain links TRBV7-9 with TRBJ2-7; TRBD2 agrees at 7 bases. The V and J ends lost 3 bases and 4 bases, in that order; junction bases with no gene match: 9. The germline V gene encodes CDR1 SEHNR and CDR2 FQNEAQ (reference sequence). There are 15 residues in the CDR3. The CDR3 is CASSLGGDARYEQYF. CDR3 nucleotides: TGTGCCAGCAGCTTGGGGGGGGACGCCCGTTACGAGCAGTACTTC.

The J gene is TRBJ1-1, the V gene TRBV5-1; TRBD1 might be the D (6 bases). This CDR3 contains 15 residues. Germline CDR1 SGHRS, CDR2 YFSETQ. Trimming removed 0 bases from V and 1 base from J, with 10 bases in between. CDR3 DNA: TGCGCCAGCAGCTTGGAAGGGGGTAGGAACACTGAAGCTTTCTTT. It codes for CASSLEGGRNTEAFF. The variable domain in full, completed from reference TRBV5-1 and TRBJ1-1, reads KAGVTQTPRYLIKTRGQQVTLSCSPISGHRSVSWYQQTPGQGLQFLFEYFSETQRNKGNFPGRFSGRQFSNSRSEMNVSTLELGDSALYLCASSLEGGRNTEAFFGQGTRLTVV.

This sequence joins TRBV9 and TRBJ2-1, with 7 bases identical to TRBD2. The V and J ends lost 3 bases and 0 bases, in that order; junction bases with no gene match: 3. Germline assignment: CDR1 SGDLS and CDR2 YYNGEE. The CDR3 has 15 residues. CDR3 residues: CASSAAGNSYNEQFF. CDR3 nucleotides: TGTGCCAGCAGCGCAGCGGGGAACTCCTACAATGAGCAGTTCTTC. Complete variable domain (other parts from reference TRBV9 and TRBJ2-1): DSGVTQTPKHLITATGQRVTLRCSPRSGDLSVYWYQQSLDQGLQFLIQYYNGEERAKGNILERFSAQQFPDLHSELNLSSLELGDSALYFCASSAAGNSYNEQFFGPGTRLTVL.

This chain uses TRBV2 with TRBJ1-2; weak D call: TRBD1 (5 bases). The CDR3 runs to 13 residues. Trimming took 6 bases from V and 3 from J, leaving 11 bases between them. Germline CDR1 SNHLY, CDR2 FYNNEI. This chain's CDR3 is CASSGGLDYGYTF. The CDR3 DNA follows: TGTGCCAGCAGCGGGGGATTGGACTATGGCTACACCTTC.

The chain is built from TRBV15 and TRBJ1-5; D remains unclear. Germline loops: CDR1 LNHNV, CDR2 YYDKDF (reference sequence). The CDR3 has 16 amino acids. The V end was cut by 2 bases, the J end by 6 bases, with 17 bases between. CDR3 sequence reads: CATSRNALDGRQPQHF. In DNA, the CDR3 is TGTGCCACCAGCAGAAATGCCCTGGACGGGCGTCAGCCCCAGCATTTT.

This clone was detected once. V is TRBV7-9 and J is TRBJ1-6, with D unclear. The V gene lost 4 bases and the J gene lost 0 bases, with 13 bases spanning the gap. CDR1 and CDR2 (germline): SEHNR, FQNEAQ (reference sequence). This CDR3 region has 17 residues. The chain's CDR3 is CASSSYPGSSYNSPLHF. CDR3 DNA sequence: TGTGCCAGCAGCTCCTACCCCGGGAGCTCCTATAATTCACCCCTCCACTTT.

The V call is TRBV5-1, the J call TRBJ2-3; TRBD2 agrees at 9 bases. Germline V gene lookup returns CDR1 SGHRS and CDR2 YFSETQ. The CDR3 has 18 residues. V trimming: 2 bases; J trimming: 2 bases; junction bases outside the gene matches: 12. In DNA form, the CDR3 reads TGCGCCAGCAGCTTTGTGATGGCGGGGGGGTCCGACACAGATACGCAGTATTTT. It translates to CASSFVMAGGSDTDTQYF.

This clone showed up just a few times. The CDR3 region has the DNA TGTGCCAGCGGAAGGGTTAATCAGCCCCAGCATTTT. This gives the protein CASGRVNQPQHF. This rearrangement joins TRBV6-5 to TRBJ1-5; no reliable D call. The length of the CDR3 is 12 residues. Trimming removed 8 bases at V and 4 bases at J, with 9 bases between. Germline CDR1 is MNHEY and CDR2 is SVGAGI.

The chain is built from TRBV24-1 and TRBJ2-1; D not resolved. The CDR3 is 15 amino acids. The germline V gene encodes CDR1 KGHDR and CDR2 SFDVKD. Trimming left V 3 bases short and J 5 bases short, with 13 bases between. CDR3 bases: TGTGCCACCAGTGATCCACTCGTGTTCCACAATGAGCAGTTCTTC. Protein product: CATSDPLVFHNEQFF.

The chain uses TRBV5-1 and TRBJ1-3; TRBD1 matches at 7 bases. The CDR3 extends over 15 amino acids. Germline V CDR1 and CDR2: SGHRS, YFSETQ. Losses at the gene ends were 7 bases for V and 0 bases for J; bases not matched to a gene: 7. The CDR3 here is CASRNGQDSGNTIYF. CDR3 sequence (DNA): TGCGCCAGCCGAAACGGACAGGACTCTGGAAACACCATATATTTT. Filled out from reference TRBV5-1 and TRBJ1-3, the complete variable domain reads KAGVTQTPRYLIKTRGQQVTLSCSPISGHRSVSWYQQTPGQGLQFLFEYFSETQRNKGNFPGRFSGRQFSNSRSEMNVSTLELGDSALYLCASRNGQDSGNTIYFGEGSWLTVV.

The V gene is TRBV6-5, the J gene TRBJ1-1; D is possibly TRBD1 (5 bases). CDR3 length: 13 residues. Germline V gene lookup returns CDR1 MNHEY and CDR2 SVGAGI. V was cut by 6 bases and J by 10 bases, with 18 bases left in between. The CDR3 DNA follows: TGTGCCAGCAGGGACCCGGGGGTTTTCGTAGCTTTCTTT. Its translation: CASRDPGVFVAFF.

The chain employs TRBV6-5 and TRBJ2-2, with a possible D match to TRBD2 (5 bases). The V gene's germline CDR1 is MNHEY and CDR2 SVGAGI. The CDR3 is 13 amino acids. Trimming took off 8 bases at V and 1 base at J, with 8 bases between the two ends. The CDR3 loop reads CASSRGNTGELFF. Here the CDR3 DNA reads TGTGCCAGCTCCCGGGGGAACACCGGGGAGCTGTTTTTT.